This T cell receptor beta chain was identified in a study of blood T cell repertoires in COVID-19. Trimming removed 2 bases at V and 7 bases at J, with 9 bases between. CDR1 and CDR2 (germline): MNHEY, SMNVEV (reference sequence). The CDR3 is made up of 14 amino acids. Sequencing was performed with immunoSEQ multiplex PCR; in TCRdb, only in-frame clones are kept and a portion is missing. The sample includes around 360,000 clones, approximately 84% of them seen just once. The material sequenced was PBMCs or T cells enriched from blood (not recorded which). This TCR derives from a woman between 25 and 40 years old who had recovered from COVID-19. The rearrangement links TRBV27 to TRBJ1-6, with D possibly TRBD1 on 5 matching bases. The CDR3: CASSLVQENSPLHF. CDR3 DNA sequence: TGTGCCAGCAGTTTAGTACAGGAAAATTCACCCCTCCACTTT.